The rows below give T cell receptor beta chains drawn from one sample of a study of blood T cell repertoires in COVID-19. Repertoires were generated with immunoSEQ multiplex PCR, while TCRdb's copy carries only in-frame clones and drops some. The sample lists hundreds of thousands of clones, 86% seen once, with approximately 1.6% in the top ten. Sequencing input: PBMCs or T cells enriched from blood (not recorded which). These receptors came from a man aged 40-50 years who had recovered from COVID-19. Both conserved end residues are part of each CDR3. Each record gives: CDR3 DNA, CDR3 protein, D gene, clone size, V gene, J gene. The D gene is left open where the match is weak. The size entry is marked missing in some rows and otherwise reads once, few, many or a size class.

CDR3nt: TGCAGCGTTACCGGCGGAGGGGGCTTTTCCAATCAGCCCCAGCATTTT; CDR3aa: CSVTGGGGFSNQPQHF; d_gene: TRBD1; abundance: NA; v_gene: TRBV29-1; j_gene: TRBJ1-5
CDR3nt: TGTGCCAGCACCAAGGAGGAGGGCCTTGATGGCTACACCTTC; CDR3aa: CASTKEEGLDGYTF; d_gene: NA; abundance: NA; v_gene: TRBV6-5; j_gene: TRBJ1-2
CDR3nt: TGTGCCAGCATCGACCCCTCCGGGTTCGGGCAGTACTTC; CDR3aa: CASIDPSGFGQYF; d_gene: NA; abundance: NA; v_gene: TRBV3-1/TRBV3-2; j_gene: TRBJ2-7
CDR3nt: TGTGCCAGCAGCTTGGGGACTAGCGGGAGGAGAATCACCGGGGAGCTGTTTTTT; CDR3aa: CASSLGTSGRRITGELFF; d_gene: TRBD2; abundance: NA; v_gene: TRBV5-6; j_gene: TRBJ2-2
CDR3nt: TGTGCCAGCAGCCCATTAGCGGGAGGGGGGGCAGATACGCAGTATTTT; CDR3aa: CASSPLAGGGADTQYF; d_gene: TRBD2; abundance: NA; v_gene: TRBV9; j_gene: TRBJ2-3
CDR3nt: TGTGCCAGCAGTTTGGACAGGGGGTTTGACAATGAGCAGTTCTTC; CDR3aa: CASSLDRGFDNEQFF; d_gene: TRBD1; abundance: NA; v_gene: TRBV27; j_gene: TRBJ2-1
CDR3nt: TGTGCCAGTAGTATCCTCCCTAGCGGGTGGAGCTCCTACAATGAGCAGTTCTTC; CDR3aa: CASSILPSGWSSYNEQFF; d_gene: TRBD2; abundance: NA; v_gene: TRBV19; j_gene: TRBJ2-1
CDR3nt: TGTGCCAGCAGTAGACTAGCGGCGGATTCTGGGGCCAACGTCCTGACTTTC; CDR3aa: CASSRLAADSGANVLTF; d_gene: TRBD2; abundance: once; v_gene: TRBV28; j_gene: TRBJ2-6
CDR3nt: TGTGCCAGCACCAAAGAGATGAACACTGAAGCTTTCTTT; CDR3aa: CASTKEMNTEAFF; d_gene: NA; abundance: few; v_gene: TRBV11-1; j_gene: TRBJ1-1
CDR3nt: TGTGCCAGCAGCTTTGCACAGGGGGTAGTCACTGAAGCTTTCTTT; CDR3aa: CASSFAQGVVTEAFF; d_gene: TRBD1; abundance: NA; v_gene: TRBV13; j_gene: TRBJ1-1
CDR3nt: TGTGCCAGTAGTATAGGCGCGGTGAGAACGAACACTGAAGCTTTCTTT; CDR3aa: CASSIGAVRTNTEAFF; d_gene: NA; abundance: NA; v_gene: TRBV19; j_gene: TRBJ1-1
CDR3nt: TGCGCCAGCAGCTTGGGACTAGCGGTCTACAATGAGCAGTTCTTC; CDR3aa: CASSLGLAVYNEQFF; d_gene: TRBD2; abundance: NA; v_gene: TRBV5-1; j_gene: TRBJ2-1
CDR3nt: TGTGCCAGCAGAAGGACTAACTCCTACGAGCAGTACTTC; CDR3aa: CASRRTNSYEQYF; d_gene: NA; abundance: NA; v_gene: TRBV6-5; j_gene: TRBJ2-7
CDR3nt: TGTGCCAGCAGTCAACAGGCCCCGGGGACAGGGGGATCACCCCTCCACTTT; CDR3aa: CASSQQAPGTGGSPLHF; d_gene: TRBD1; abundance: NA; v_gene: TRBV7-2; j_gene: TRBJ1-6
CDR3nt: TGTGCCAGCAGTTTACTCGGTAGGCGGTACACTGAAGCTTTCTTT; CDR3aa: CASSLLGRRYTEAFF; d_gene: NA; abundance: NA; v_gene: TRBV28; j_gene: TRBJ1-1
CDR3nt: TGCGCCAGCAGCTTGCTAGCGGGGGGGGGCAATGAGCAGTTCTTC; CDR3aa: CASSLLAGGGNEQFF; d_gene: TRBD2; abundance: NA; v_gene: TRBV5-1; j_gene: TRBJ2-1
CDR3nt: TGTGCCACCAGTGCTCGCGGTACTGGCAATCAGCCCCAGCATTTT; CDR3aa: CATSARGTGNQPQHF; d_gene: NA; abundance: once; v_gene: TRBV24-1; j_gene: TRBJ1-5
CDR3nt: TGTGCCAGCAGCCAGATAGCGGGGGGGCCCCATGAGCAGTTCTTC; CDR3aa: CASSQIAGGPHEQFF; d_gene: TRBD2; abundance: NA; v_gene: TRBV3-1/TRBV3-2; j_gene: TRBJ2-1
CDR3nt: TGTGCCAGCAACCCACACGAGCGAAACACCGGGGAGCTGTTTTTT; CDR3aa: CASNPHERNTGELFF; d_gene: NA; abundance: NA; v_gene: TRBV4-2; j_gene: TRBJ2-2
CDR3nt: TGTGCCAGCAGTTCCCTCAGGGGGTGGGGGAACACTGAAGCTTTCTTT; CDR3aa: CASSSLRGWGNTEAFF; d_gene: TRBD1; abundance: NA; v_gene: TRBV28; j_gene: TRBJ1-1
CDR3nt: TGTGCCACCGCCCCAGCGGGGGCCGTGGAAGAGCAGTACTTC; CDR3aa: CATAPAGAVEEQYF; d_gene: TRBD2; abundance: NA; v_gene: TRBV27; j_gene: TRBJ2-7